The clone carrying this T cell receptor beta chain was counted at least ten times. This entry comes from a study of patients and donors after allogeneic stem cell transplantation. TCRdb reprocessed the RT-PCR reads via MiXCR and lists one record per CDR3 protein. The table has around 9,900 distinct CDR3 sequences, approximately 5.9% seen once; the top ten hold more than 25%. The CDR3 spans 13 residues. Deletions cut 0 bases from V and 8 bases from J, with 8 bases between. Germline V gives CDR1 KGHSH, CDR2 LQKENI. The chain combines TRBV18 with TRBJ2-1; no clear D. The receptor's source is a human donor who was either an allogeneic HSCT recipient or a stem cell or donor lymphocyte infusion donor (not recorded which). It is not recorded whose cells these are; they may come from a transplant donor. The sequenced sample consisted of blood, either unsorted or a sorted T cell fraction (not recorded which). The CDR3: CASSPPSSDEQFF. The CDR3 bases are TGTGCCAGCTCACCACCGTCTAGTGATGAGCAGTTCTTC. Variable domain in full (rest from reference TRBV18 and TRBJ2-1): NAGVMQNPRHLVRRRGQEARLRCSPMKGHSHVYWYRQLPEEGLKFMVYLQKENIIDESGMPKERFSAEFPKEGPSILRIQQVVRGDSAAYFCASSPPSSDEQFFGPGTRLTVL.